Listed below are T cell receptor beta chains from one sample, sequenced in a study of blood T cells in healthy people across ages. Via MiXCR, TCRdb re-called the 5' RACE reads, giving one row per CDR3 protein. The sample yields under 2,000,000 distinct CDR3 sequences, roughly 52% seen once. The source material was blood. The receptors were gathered from a woman aged 40-49 years in good health. Each CDR3 is given with its conserved first and last residue. A D gene is named only where the DNA matches it firmly. Size values are once, few and many counts, or a class for expanded clones, and some rows have none.

TRBV7-6	TRBJ2-5	few	16	TRBD2	TGTGCCAGCAGCTTAGTGGTCTCGGGGGGCCAAGAGACCCAGTACTTC	CASSLVVSGGQETQYF
TRBV6-2/TRBV6-3	TRBJ2-5	-	14	-	TGTGCCAGCAGTTACGTCTCCAGGCAAGAGACCCAGTACTTC	CASSYVSRQETQYF
TRBV10-3	TRBJ1-2	few	13	-	TGTGCCATCATGGTCAAATCTAACTATGGCTACACCTTC	CAIMVKSNYGYTF
TRBV7-3	TRBJ2-5	-	18	TRBD1	TGTGCCAGCAGCTTAAGCCCCCCTGGAACAGGGGGCCAAGAGACCCAGTACTTC	CASSLSPPGTGGQETQYF
TRBV15	TRBJ2-1	-	13	-	TGTGCCACCACAAGGTTTCCGAACAATGAGCAGTTCTTC	CATTRFPNNEQFF
TRBV3-1	TRBJ2-3	-	14	-	TGTGCCAGCAGCCAATGGATAAGCACAGATACGCAGTATTTT	CASSQWISTDTQYF
TRBV29-1	TRBJ2-7	-	15	TRBD2	TGCAGCGTTGGGTACATTAGCGGGGGCACCTACGAGCAGTACTTC	CSVGYISGGTYEQYF
TRBV5-1	TRBJ2-7	once	13	-	TGCGCCAGCAGCGTGGAGATACTACGGGAGCAGTACTTC	CASSVEILREQYF
TRBV20-1	TRBJ2-5	-	17	TRBD2	TGCAGTGCCACGCGGACTAGCGGGGGGCTATGGCAAGAGACCCAGTACTTC	CSATRTSGGLWQETQYF
TRBV7-2	TRBJ2-4	-	15	TRBD1	TGTGCCAGCAGCCGACCGACAGGGGCAAGGAGCATTCAGTACTTC	CASSRPTGARSIQYF
TRBV6-5	TRBJ2-5	-	11	-	TGTGCCAGCATTGGGGGGGAGACCCAGTACTTC	CASIGGETQYF
TRBV24-1	TRBJ1-2	-	13	-	TGTGCCACCAGTGATTCACACAGCTATGGCTACACCTTC	CATSDSHSYGYTF
TRBV29-1	TRBJ1-2	-	13	-	TGCAGCGTCCCAGGGTGGACTAACTATGGCTACACCTTC	CSVPGWTNYGYTF
TRBV12-5	TRBJ2-1	few	12	-	TGTGCTAGTGGTCTCCGTTTACATGAGCAGTTCTTC	CASGLRLHEQFF
TRBV2	TRBJ2-7	-	15	TRBD1	TGTGCCAGCAGTGAGATGGGACAGGGGGCATACGAGCAGTACTTC	CASSEMGQGAYEQYF
TRBV6-2/TRBV6-3	TRBJ2-1	-	16	TRBD1	TGTGCCAGCAGAACAGGGGGCGGAGGGTCCTACAATGAGCAGTTCTTC	CASRTGGGGSYNEQFF
TRBV4-3	TRBJ2-3	-	15	-	TGCGCCAGCAGCCAAGGGGACCTGAGCACAGATACGCAGTATTTT	CASSQGDLSTDTQYF
TRBV5-1	TRBJ1-2	-	15	-	TGCGCCAGCAGCTTGGCCGCCGGGACACCTTATGGCTACACCTTC	CASSLAAGTPYGYTF
TRBV6-2/TRBV6-3	TRBJ2-1	-	16	TRBD2	TGTGCCAGCAGTTACGGTGGGGGGGGACGTGCTAATGAGCAGTTCTTC	CASSYGGGGRANEQFF